The 14 T cell receptor beta chains reported below all come from one sample, sequenced in a study of ipilimumab plus nivolumab after autologous stem cell transplantation. The assay was immunoSEQ multiplex PCR, and TCRdb's table has in-frame clones only and misses some. The sample carries approximately 6,000 clones, 75% to 90% recorded once. This specimen consisted of PBMCs, obtained in a trial of ipilimumab plus nivolumab as post-transplant consolidation. The receptors come from a female donor with multiple myeloma.

The genes are TRBV9 and TRBJ2-3; D unclear. The CDR3 runs 14 residues. CDR1 SGDLS and CDR2 YYNGEE come from the germline V gene. Trimming shortened V by 2 bases and J by 4 bases, and 11 bases separated the two germline ends. Here the CDR3 reads CASSVSMVADTQYF. In nucleotides, the CDR3 is TGTGCCAGCAGCGTCAGCATGGTAGCAGATACGCAGTATTTT. Looking up the rest from reference TRBV9 and TRBJ2-3 gives the full variable domain: DSGVTQTPKHLITATGQRVTLRCSPRSGDLSVYWYQQSLDQGLQFLIQYYNGEERAKGNILERFSAQQFPDLHSELNLSSLELGDSALYFCASSVSMVADTQYFGPGTRLTVL.

The V call is TRBV6-5, the J call TRBJ1-1; tentatively, D is TRBD1 (6 bases). The germline CDR1 and CDR2 sequences are MNHEY and SVGAGI. The CDR3 runs 15 residues. Trimming pared 0 bases from V and 0 bases from J, leaving 8 bases between. CDR3 residues: CASSYSRGLNTEAFF. The CDR3 coding sequence is TGTGCCAGCAGTTACTCCAGGGGCTTGAACACTGAAGCTTTCTTT.

This sequence joins TRBV5-6 and TRBJ2-5; TRBD2 is a possible D gene (5 bases). V lost 1 base to trimming and J lost 6 bases, with 13 bases between them. CDR3 length: 14 residues. CDR1 is SGHDT, CDR2 YYEEEE, per germline. In DNA form, the CDR3 reads TGTGCCAGCAGCTTGTCGGCGGGCCGAAAGACCCAGTACTTC. This gives the protein CASSLSAGRKTQYF. Combining the CDR3 with reference TRBV5-6 and TRBJ2-5 gives the whole variable domain DAGVTQSPTHLIKTRGQQVTLRCSPKSGHDTVSWYQQALGQGPQFIFQYYEEEERQRGNFPDRFSGHQFPNYSSELNVNALLLGDSALYLCASSLSAGRKTQYFGPGTRLLVL.

V usage is TRBV9 and J usage is TRBJ2-6; D ambiguous. V lost 7 bases and J 5 bases, leaving 16 bases between the germline ends. The CDR3 has 15 amino acids. Germline CDR1 and CDR2: SGDLS and YYNGEE. CDR3 sequence: CASGIKQSRANVLTF. Written as DNA, the CDR3 is TGTGCCAGCGGTATCAAACAAAGTCGGGCCAACGTCCTGACTTTC.

The V and J genes are TRBV10-3 and TRBJ2-7; 14 bases match TRBD2. Germline V CDR1 and CDR2: ENHRY, SYGVKD. V lost 0 bases and J lost 0; bases outside the gene matches: 7. The CDR3 runs 19 residues. CDR3 sequence: CAISESGTSGSRPSYEQYF. The CDR3 nucleotides read TGTGCCATCAGTGAGTCCGGGACTAGCGGGAGCCGGCCCTCCTACGAGCAGTACTTC.

The CDR3 protein is CASSLTTSSYNEQFF. In nucleotides, the CDR3 is TGTGCCAGCAGCTTAACAACGAGCTCCTACAATGAGCAGTTCTTC. The rearrangement links TRBV7-6 to TRBJ2-1; no clear D. The CDR3 is made up of 15 amino acids. With 2 bases removed from V and 0 bases from J, the gap between germline ends came to 8 bases. Germline CDR1 SGHVS, CDR2 FNYEAQ.

The rearrangement joins TRBV27 to TRBJ2-7; D uncertain. Trimming pared 2 bases from V and 10 bases from J, leaving 12 bases between. This CDR3 spans 12 amino acids. Germline V lookup: CDR1 MNHEY, CDR2 SMNVEV (reference sequence). The CDR3 is CASSLMEGPQYF. DNA of the CDR3: TGTGCCAGCAGTTTAATGGAAGGGCCCCAGTACTTC.

The CDR3 nucleotides read TGTGCCAGCAGGGGCGTTCGGGAGACCCAGTACTTC. Amino acids: CASRGVRETQYF. The chain is built from TRBV7-9 and TRBJ2-5, with unresolved D. Germline V gives CDR1 SEHNR, CDR2 FQNEAQ (reference sequence). CDR3 length: 12 amino acids. V shed 6 bases and J shed 5 bases, with 10 bases lying between them.

The sample holds one count of this clone. V and J are TRBV11-1 and TRBJ1-2; D gene ambiguous. Germline values: CDR1 SGHAT, CDR2 FQDESV (reference sequence). Trimming shortened V by 1 base and J by 5 bases, and 11 bases separated the two germline ends. CDR3 length: 14 amino acids. CDR3 in DNA: TGTGCCAGCAGCTTAGAGTCAGGTCCGTATGGCTACACCTTC. Translation gives CASSLESGPYGYTF. The complete variable domain, with remaining parts taken from reference TRBV11-1 and TRBJ1-2, reads EAEVAQSPRYKITEKSQAVAFWCDPISGHATLYWYRQILGQGPELLVQFQDESVVDDSQLPKDRFSAERLKGVDSTLKIQPAELGDSAMYLCASSLESGPYGYTFGSGTRLTVV.

This chain joins TRBV28 and TRBJ2-7; 10 positions agree with TRBD1. The germline gives CDR1 MDHEN, CDR2 SYDVKM. The CDR3 runs to 14 residues. J lost 5 bases, V lost 4 bases, and 5 bases had no gene match. The CDR3 region is CASSSPGTGDEQYF. CDR3 nucleotides: TGTGCCAGCAGTTCCCCCGGGACAGGGGACGAGCAGTACTTC.

This clone was seen a single time. V is TRBV14 and J is TRBJ1-1; the D is unclear. The CDR3 consists of 16 residues. The germline CDR1 and CDR2 sequences are SGHDN and FVKESK. The V end lost 0 bases, the J end lost 1 base, and 12 bases lay between the germline ends. Here the CDR3 DNA reads TGTGCCAGCAGCCAAGATTCTTTGGGCGGGAACACTGAAGCTTTCTTT. Its translation is CASSQDSLGGNTEAFF.

This sequence joins TRBV30 and TRBJ2-1; D is unresolved. CDR3 size: 10 residues. CDR1 and CDR2 from the germline V gene are GTSNPN and SVGIG (reference sequence). The V end lost 5 bases, the J end lost 15 bases, and 14 bases lay between the germline ends. The CDR3 reads CAWGSPRPFF. The CDR3 nucleotides read TGTGCCTGGGGGTCCCCCCGCCCGTTCTTC.

The chain uses TRBV28 and TRBJ2-3, with 8 bases fitting TRBD1. The length of the CDR3 is 11 residues. Per the germline V gene, CDR1 is MDHEN and CDR2 is SYDVKM. Trimming took 6 bases from V and 10 from J; bases not matched to a gene: 3. CDR3: CASRDRGSQYF. The CDR3, as DNA: TGTGCCAGCAGAGACAGGGGTTCGCAGTATTTT.

The V call is TRBV9, the J call TRBJ1-2, with 7 bases aligning to TRBD1. The CDR3 runs 13 residues. The V gene end was trimmed by 3 bases and the J gene end by 1 base; junction bases not matched to a gene: 0. Germline V gene data show CDR1 as SGDLS and CDR2 as YYNGEE. CDR3 sequence reads: CASSGDSNYGYTF. The DNA of the CDR3 is TGTGCCAGCAGCGGGGACAGTAACTATGGCTACACCTTC.